This T cell receptor beta chain was documented in a study of patients and donors after allogeneic stem cell transplantation. TCRdb passed the RT-PCR reads through MiXCR, listing each CDR3 protein once. The table has under 200,000 distinct CDR3 sequences, over 25% seen once. Germline V gene sequence: CDR1 SGHAT, CDR2 FQNNGV. V shed 0 bases and J shed 2 bases, with 17 bases lying between them. This CDR3 is built from 17 residues. The V gene is TRBV11-2, the J gene TRBJ2-7, with a tentative D call TRBD2 (5 bases). The TCR comes from a human donor who was either an allogeneic HSCT recipient or a stem cell or donor lymphocyte infusion donor (not recorded which). It is not recorded whose cells these are; they may come from a transplant donor. The sample consisted of blood, either unsorted or a sorted T cell fraction (not recorded which). CDR3 protein: CASSLDGVEGPAYEQYF. The CDR3 DNA reads TGTGCCAGCAGCTTAGATGGGGTAGAGGGCCCAGCCTACGAGCAGTACTTC.